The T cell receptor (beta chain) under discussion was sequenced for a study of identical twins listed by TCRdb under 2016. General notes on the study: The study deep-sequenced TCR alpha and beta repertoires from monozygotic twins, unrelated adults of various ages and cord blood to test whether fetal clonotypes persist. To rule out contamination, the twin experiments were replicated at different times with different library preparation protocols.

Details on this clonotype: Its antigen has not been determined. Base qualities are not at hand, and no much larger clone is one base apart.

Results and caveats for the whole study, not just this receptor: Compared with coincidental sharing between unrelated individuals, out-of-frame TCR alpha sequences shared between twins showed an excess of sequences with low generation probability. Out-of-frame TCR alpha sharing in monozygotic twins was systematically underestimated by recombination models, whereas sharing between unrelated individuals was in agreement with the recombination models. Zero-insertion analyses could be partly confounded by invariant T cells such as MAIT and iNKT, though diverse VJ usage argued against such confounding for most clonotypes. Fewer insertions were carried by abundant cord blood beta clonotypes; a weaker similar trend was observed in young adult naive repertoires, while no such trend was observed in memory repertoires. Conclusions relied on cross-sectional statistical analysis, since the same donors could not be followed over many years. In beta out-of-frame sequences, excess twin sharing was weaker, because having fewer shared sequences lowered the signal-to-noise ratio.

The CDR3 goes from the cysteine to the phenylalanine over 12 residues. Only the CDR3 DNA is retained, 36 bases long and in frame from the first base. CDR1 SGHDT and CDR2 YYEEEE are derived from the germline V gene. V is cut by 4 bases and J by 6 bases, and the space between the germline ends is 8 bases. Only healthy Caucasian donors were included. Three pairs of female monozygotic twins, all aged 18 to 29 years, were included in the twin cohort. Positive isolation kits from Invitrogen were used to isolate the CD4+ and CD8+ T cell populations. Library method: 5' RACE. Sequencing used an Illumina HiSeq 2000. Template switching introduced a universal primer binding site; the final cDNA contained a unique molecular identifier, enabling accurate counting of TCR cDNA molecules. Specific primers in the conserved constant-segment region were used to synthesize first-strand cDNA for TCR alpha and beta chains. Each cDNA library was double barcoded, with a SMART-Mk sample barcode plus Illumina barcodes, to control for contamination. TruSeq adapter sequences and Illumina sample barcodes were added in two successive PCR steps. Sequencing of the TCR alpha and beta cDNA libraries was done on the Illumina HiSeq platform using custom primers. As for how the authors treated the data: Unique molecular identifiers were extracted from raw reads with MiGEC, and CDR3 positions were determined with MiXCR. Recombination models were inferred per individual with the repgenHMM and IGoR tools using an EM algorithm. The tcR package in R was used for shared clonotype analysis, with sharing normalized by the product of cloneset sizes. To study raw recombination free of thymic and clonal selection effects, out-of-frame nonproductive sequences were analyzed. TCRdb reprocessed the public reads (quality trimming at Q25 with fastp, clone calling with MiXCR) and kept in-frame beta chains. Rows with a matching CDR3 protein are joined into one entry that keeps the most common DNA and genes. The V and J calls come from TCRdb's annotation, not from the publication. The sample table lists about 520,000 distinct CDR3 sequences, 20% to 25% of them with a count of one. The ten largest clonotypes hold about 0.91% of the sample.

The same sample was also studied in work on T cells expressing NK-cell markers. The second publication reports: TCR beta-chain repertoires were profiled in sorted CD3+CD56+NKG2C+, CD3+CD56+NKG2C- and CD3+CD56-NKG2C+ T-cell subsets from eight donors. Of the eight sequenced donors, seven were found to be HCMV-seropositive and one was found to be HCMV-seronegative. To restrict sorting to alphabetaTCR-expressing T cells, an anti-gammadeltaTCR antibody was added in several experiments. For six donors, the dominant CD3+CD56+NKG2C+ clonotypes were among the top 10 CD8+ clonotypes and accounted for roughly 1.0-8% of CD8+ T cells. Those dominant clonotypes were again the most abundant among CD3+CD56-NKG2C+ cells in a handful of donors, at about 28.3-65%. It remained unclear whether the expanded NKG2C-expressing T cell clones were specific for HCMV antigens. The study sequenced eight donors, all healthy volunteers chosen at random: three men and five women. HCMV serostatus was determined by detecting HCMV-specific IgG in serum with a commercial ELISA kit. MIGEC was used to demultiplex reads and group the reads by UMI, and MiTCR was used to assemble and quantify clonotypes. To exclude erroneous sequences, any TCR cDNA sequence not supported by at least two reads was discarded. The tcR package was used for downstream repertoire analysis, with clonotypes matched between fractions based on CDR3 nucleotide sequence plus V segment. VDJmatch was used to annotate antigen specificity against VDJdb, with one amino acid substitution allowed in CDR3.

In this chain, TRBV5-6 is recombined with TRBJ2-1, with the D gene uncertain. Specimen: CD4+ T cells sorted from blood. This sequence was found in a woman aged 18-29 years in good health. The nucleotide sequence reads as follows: TGTGCCAGCAGCCCCGGCCCCAATGAGCAGTTCTTC. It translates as CASSPGPNEQFF.